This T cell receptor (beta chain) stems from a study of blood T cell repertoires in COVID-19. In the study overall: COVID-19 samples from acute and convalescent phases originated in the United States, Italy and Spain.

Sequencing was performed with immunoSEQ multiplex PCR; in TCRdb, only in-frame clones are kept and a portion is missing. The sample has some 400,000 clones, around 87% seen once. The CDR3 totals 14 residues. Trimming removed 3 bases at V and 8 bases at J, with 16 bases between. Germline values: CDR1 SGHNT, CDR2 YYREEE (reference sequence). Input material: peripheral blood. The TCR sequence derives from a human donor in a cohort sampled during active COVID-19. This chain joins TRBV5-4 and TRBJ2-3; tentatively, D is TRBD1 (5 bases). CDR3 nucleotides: TGTGCCAGCAGCTCAGGGAATCAGGCGCGTACGCAGTATTTT. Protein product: CASSSGNQARTQYF. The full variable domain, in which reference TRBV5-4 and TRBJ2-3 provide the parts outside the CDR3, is ETGVTQSPTHLIKTRGQQVTLRCSSQSGHNTVSWYQQALGQGPQFIFQYYREEENGRGNFPPRFSGLQFPNYSSELNVNALELDDSALYLCASSSGNQARTQYFGPGTRLTVL.